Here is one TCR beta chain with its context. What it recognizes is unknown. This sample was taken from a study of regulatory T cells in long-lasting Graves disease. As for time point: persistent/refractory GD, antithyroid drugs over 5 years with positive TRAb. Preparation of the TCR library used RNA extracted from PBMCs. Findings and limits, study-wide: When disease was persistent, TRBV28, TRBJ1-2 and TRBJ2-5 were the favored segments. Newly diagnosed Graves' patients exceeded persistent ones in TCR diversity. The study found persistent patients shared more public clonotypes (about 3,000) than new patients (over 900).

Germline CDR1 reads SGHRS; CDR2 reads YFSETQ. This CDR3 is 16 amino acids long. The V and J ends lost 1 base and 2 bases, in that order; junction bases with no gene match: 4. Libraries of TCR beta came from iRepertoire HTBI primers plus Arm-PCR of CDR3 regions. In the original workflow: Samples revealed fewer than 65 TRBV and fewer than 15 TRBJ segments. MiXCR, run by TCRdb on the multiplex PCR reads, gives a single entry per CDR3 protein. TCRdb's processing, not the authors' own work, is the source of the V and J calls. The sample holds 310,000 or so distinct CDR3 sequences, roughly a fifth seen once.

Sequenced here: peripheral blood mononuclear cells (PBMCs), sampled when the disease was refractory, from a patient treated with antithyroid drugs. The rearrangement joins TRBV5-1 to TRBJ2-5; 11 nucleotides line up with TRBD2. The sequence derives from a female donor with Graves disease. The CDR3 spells CASSLHRLAGQETQYF. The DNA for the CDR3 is TGCGCCAGCAGCTTGCACCGACTAGCGGGACAAGAGACCCAGTACTTC.